A selection of T cell receptor beta chains follows, all from one sample in a study of blood T cells in healthy people across ages. TCRdb processed the 5' RACE reads anew with MiXCR; each CDR3 protein has one entry. The profile shows about 1.1 million distinct CDR3 sequences, around two fifths of them singletons. Specimen: blood. The receptor set was obtained from a man between 18 and 29 years old in good health. CDR3s include the opening cysteine and the closing phenylalanine or tryptophan. The order of the fields is V gene, J gene, CDR3 protein.

V gene: TRBV19; J gene: TRBJ2-7; CDR3 protein: CASSTGPINEQYF
V gene: TRBV20-1; J gene: TRBJ1-5; CDR3 protein: CSVHTGPSGNQPQHF
V gene: TRBV20-1; J gene: TRBJ2-7; CDR3 protein: CSIKHSAAYEQYF
V gene: TRBV7-9; J gene: TRBJ2-5; CDR3 protein: CASSSGQPNEQYF
V gene: TRBV4-2; J gene: TRBJ1-1; CDR3 protein: CASSQGDRENTEAFF
V gene: TRBV11-2; J gene: TRBJ2-1; CDR3 protein: CASSPRTSIFDEQFF
V gene: TRBV7-9; J gene: TRBJ1-2; CDR3 protein: CASSRDRRNPNYGYTF
V gene: TRBV7-2; J gene: TRBJ1-6; CDR3 protein: CASSLEDNSPLHF
V gene: TRBV12-3/TRBV12-4; J gene: TRBJ2-3; CDR3 protein: CASRGSSTDTQYF
V gene: TRBV4-2; J gene: TRBJ1-6; CDR3 protein: CASSQDVTGPGSPLHF
V gene: TRBV20-1; J gene: TRBJ1-2; CDR3 protein: CSAQVVGSFGYTF
V gene: TRBV7-2; J gene: TRBJ1-6; CDR3 protein: CASSLVLTGDSPLHF
V gene: TRBV9; J gene: TRBJ2-1; CDR3 protein: CASSEGPSAHYNEQFF
V gene: TRBV5-5; J gene: TRBJ1-2; CDR3 protein: CASSLQGVDGYTF
V gene: TRBV20-1; J gene: TRBJ2-7; CDR3 protein: CSATHTPGGDYEQYF
V gene: TRBV7-9; J gene: TRBJ2-1; CDR3 protein: CASSLVRTRAIEQFF
V gene: TRBV6-2/TRBV6-3; J gene: TRBJ1-1; CDR3 protein: CASSPDRGGGEAFF
V gene: TRBV20-1; J gene: TRBJ1-5; CDR3 protein: CSASPNYGQPQHF
V gene: TRBV27; J gene: TRBJ2-5; CDR3 protein: CASSLSNRYGKETQYF
V gene: TRBV7-2; J gene: TRBJ2-1; CDR3 protein: CASSLSWYEQFF
V gene: TRBV7-2; J gene: TRBJ1-2; CDR3 protein: CASSATIRGYTF
V gene: TRBV11-2; J gene: TRBJ2-3; CDR3 protein: CASSYTGTENTDTQYF
V gene: TRBV6-6; J gene: TRBJ2-7; CDR3 protein: CACRETYEQYF
V gene: TRBV18; J gene: TRBJ1-5; CDR3 protein: CASSSTSGVQPQHF
V gene: TRBV20-1; J gene: TRBJ1-2; CDR3 protein: CSAWTGQGNYGYTF
V gene: TRBV4-2; J gene: TRBJ2-7; CDR3 protein: CASSHVTAERTSYEQYF
V gene: TRBV7-7; J gene: TRBJ2-1; CDR3 protein: CASSPDQESYNEQFF
V gene: TRBV12-3/TRBV12-4; J gene: TRBJ2-1; CDR3 protein: CASSFKDRDHNEQFF
V gene: TRBV20-1; J gene: TRBJ2-1; CDR3 protein: CSASGRGQSYNEQFF
V gene: TRBV7-8; J gene: TRBJ1-1; CDR3 protein: CASSLGILKVRGIEAFF
V gene: TRBV2; J gene: TRBJ2-3; CDR3 protein: CASSEALTTDTQYF
V gene: TRBV28; J gene: TRBJ2-7; CDR3 protein: CASSFGGQGLYEQYF
V gene: TRBV7-9; J gene: TRBJ2-1; CDR3 protein: CASQPHYAREGSNEQFF
V gene: TRBV6-2/TRBV6-3; J gene: TRBJ1-1; CDR3 protein: CASSYTANRQATEAFF
V gene: TRBV7-2; J gene: TRBJ2-5; CDR3 protein: CASSLVWDTEETQYF
V gene: TRBV10-3; J gene: TRBJ2-3; CDR3 protein: CAISRRATSGGQDTQYF
V gene: TRBV5-1; J gene: TRBJ1-1; CDR3 protein: CASSLGQSSEAFF
V gene: TRBV20-1; J gene: TRBJ2-3; CDR3 protein: CSAREGTKDTDTQYF
V gene: TRBV12-3/TRBV12-4; J gene: TRBJ2-1; CDR3 protein: CASSLGSRNNEQFF
V gene: TRBV5-1; J gene: TRBJ1-2; CDR3 protein: CASTPGVSFNYGYTF
V gene: TRBV4-3; J gene: TRBJ2-1; CDR3 protein: CASSQLGSYNEQFF
V gene: TRBV20-1; J gene: TRBJ1-2; CDR3 protein: CSARVAALWGYTF
V gene: TRBV4-2; J gene: TRBJ1-2; CDR3 protein: CASSQRASTPEFYGYTF
V gene: TRBV13; J gene: TRBJ1-1; CDR3 protein: CASSLGRDLPGAFF
V gene: TRBV4-3; J gene: TRBJ2-1; CDR3 protein: CASSQDTTTSYNEQFF
V gene: TRBV27; J gene: TRBJ1-1; CDR3 protein: CASSPNLYRGSEAFF
V gene: TRBV7-2; J gene: TRBJ1-3; CDR3 protein: CASAEGTGNTIYF
V gene: TRBV4-3; J gene: TRBJ1-2; CDR3 protein: CASSQYRGPNYGYTF
V gene: TRBV28; J gene: TRBJ1-5; CDR3 protein: CASSPWQGYQPQHF
V gene: TRBV5-1; J gene: TRBJ1-1; CDR3 protein: CASSLVFDRVGNTEAFF
V gene: TRBV11-2; J gene: TRBJ2-7; CDR3 protein: CASSLGPGILTYEQYF
V gene: TRBV9; J gene: TRBJ2-7; CDR3 protein: CASSVSGLSWETRYF
V gene: TRBV12-3/TRBV12-4; J gene: TRBJ2-1; CDR3 protein: CASSFSNAEQFF
V gene: TRBV4-3; J gene: TRBJ2-1; CDR3 protein: CASSQDRTSAYEQFF
V gene: TRBV7-7; J gene: TRBJ2-3; CDR3 protein: CASSLGPAGSGTDTQYF
V gene: TRBV10-3; J gene: TRBJ2-3; CDR3 protein: CATLFQGELTDTQYF
V gene: TRBV4-2; J gene: TRBJ2-3; CDR3 protein: CASSHGEIAGGPRTQYF